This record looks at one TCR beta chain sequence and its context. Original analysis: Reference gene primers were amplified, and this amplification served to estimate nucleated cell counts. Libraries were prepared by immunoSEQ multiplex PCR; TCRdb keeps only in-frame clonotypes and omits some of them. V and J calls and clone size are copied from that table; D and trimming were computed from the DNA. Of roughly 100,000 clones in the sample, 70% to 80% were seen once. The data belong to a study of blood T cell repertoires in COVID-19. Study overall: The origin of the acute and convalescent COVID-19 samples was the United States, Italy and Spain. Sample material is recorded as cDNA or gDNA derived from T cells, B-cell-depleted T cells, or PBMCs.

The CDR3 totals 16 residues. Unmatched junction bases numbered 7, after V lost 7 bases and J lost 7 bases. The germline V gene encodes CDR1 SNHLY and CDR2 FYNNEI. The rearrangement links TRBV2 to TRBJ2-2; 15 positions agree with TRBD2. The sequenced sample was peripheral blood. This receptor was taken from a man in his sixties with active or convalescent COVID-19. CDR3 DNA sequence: TGTGCCAGCAAGATGGGGACTAGCGGGAGGTTCGGGGAGCTGTTTTTT. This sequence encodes CASKMGTSGRFGELFF.